Below, 5 T cell receptor beta chains from the same sample are listed, as sequenced in a study of blood T cell repertoires in COVID-19. Sequencing was performed with immunoSEQ multiplex PCR; in TCRdb, only in-frame clones are kept and a portion is missing. Here the sample spans about 65,000 clones, approximately 94% being singletons. The sequenced sample consisted of peripheral blood. The receptors were gathered from a man aged 65 to 79 with active COVID-19.

V gene TRBV6-5 combines with J gene TRBJ1-1, with D possibly matching TRBD1 (5 bases). The CDR3 is 13 residues long. V was shortened by 6 bases and J by 6 bases, with 14 bases between the two germline ends. Per germline, CDR1 MNHEY and CDR2 SVGAGI. CDR3 sequence reads: CASRRGTTAEAFF. The CDR3 DNA reads as TGTGCCAGCAGACGCGGGACGACGGCTGAAGCTTTCTTT.

The chain carries TRBV5-1 and TRBJ2-1; D possibly corresponds to TRBD1 (7 bases). There are 15 residues in the CDR3. Germline V gene lookup returns CDR1 SGHRS and CDR2 YFSETQ. The V end lost 5 bases, the J end lost 3 bases, and 15 bases lay between the germline ends. The CDR3: CASSFTGEDYNEQFF. The CDR3 DNA follows: TGCGCCAGCAGTTTTACAGGGGAGGACTACAATGAGCAGTTCTTC.

The V gene is TRBV10-3, the J gene TRBJ1-2, with D unclear. V was cut by 0 bases and J by 7 bases, with 9 bases left in between. The CDR3 extends over 13 amino acids. CDR1 and CDR2 (germline): ENHRY, SYGVKD. The CDR3 coding sequence is TGTGCCATCAGTGAGTCCGTGTCAGTTGGCTACACCTTC. Translation: CAISESVSVGYTF.

The chain is built from TRBV7-9 and TRBJ1-2; 7 positions agree with TRBD1. V lost 2 bases, J lost 2 bases, and 5 bases stayed unmatched. Germline values: CDR1 SEHNR, CDR2 FQNEAQ (reference sequence). The CDR3 sequence is 15 residues long. CDR3 in amino acids: CASSLPGQSNYGYTF. CDR3 in DNA: TGTGCCAGCAGCTTACCGGGACAGAGCAACTATGGCTACACCTTC.

This chain joins TRBV4-3 and TRBJ2-5; 10 bases agree with TRBD2. The germline V gene encodes CDR1 LGHNA and CDR2 YSLEER. This CDR3 has 16 amino acids. V dropped 3 bases and J dropped 5; count of bases not matched to a gene: 9. The CDR3 is CASSQDPSGGWETQYF. CDR3 DNA: TGCGCCAGCAGCCAGGACCCTAGCGGGGGATGGGAGACCCAGTACTTC.